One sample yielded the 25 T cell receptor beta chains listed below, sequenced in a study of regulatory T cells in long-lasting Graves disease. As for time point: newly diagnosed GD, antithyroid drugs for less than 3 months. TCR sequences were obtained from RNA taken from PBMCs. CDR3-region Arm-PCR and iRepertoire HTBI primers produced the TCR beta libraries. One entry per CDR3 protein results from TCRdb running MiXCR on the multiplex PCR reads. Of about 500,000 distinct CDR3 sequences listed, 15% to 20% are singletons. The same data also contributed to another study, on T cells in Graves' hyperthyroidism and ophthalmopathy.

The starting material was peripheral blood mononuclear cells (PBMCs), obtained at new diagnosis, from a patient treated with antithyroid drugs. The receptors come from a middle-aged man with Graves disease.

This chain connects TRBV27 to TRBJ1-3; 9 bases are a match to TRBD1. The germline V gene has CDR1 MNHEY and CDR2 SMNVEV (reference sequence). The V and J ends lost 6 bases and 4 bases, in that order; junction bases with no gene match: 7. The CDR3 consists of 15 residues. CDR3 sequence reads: CASSLQGALGNTIYF. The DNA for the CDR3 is TGTGCCAGCAGCTTACAGGGGGCTTTAGGAAACACCATATATTTT.

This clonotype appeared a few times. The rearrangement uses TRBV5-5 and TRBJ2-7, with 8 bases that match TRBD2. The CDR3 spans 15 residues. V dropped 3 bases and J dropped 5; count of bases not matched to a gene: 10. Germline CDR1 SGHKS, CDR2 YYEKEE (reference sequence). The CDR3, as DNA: TGTGCCAGCAGCTGGGCTAGCGGGTGGGCGGACGAGCAGTACTTC. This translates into CASSWASGWADEQYF.

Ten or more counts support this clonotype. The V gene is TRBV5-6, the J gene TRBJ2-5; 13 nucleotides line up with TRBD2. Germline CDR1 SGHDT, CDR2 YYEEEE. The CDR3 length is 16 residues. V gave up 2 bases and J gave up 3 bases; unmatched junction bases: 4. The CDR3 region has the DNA TGTGCCAGCAGCTTTCTCGGACTAGCGGGAGAAGAGACCCAGTACTTC. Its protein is CASSFLGLAGEETQYF.

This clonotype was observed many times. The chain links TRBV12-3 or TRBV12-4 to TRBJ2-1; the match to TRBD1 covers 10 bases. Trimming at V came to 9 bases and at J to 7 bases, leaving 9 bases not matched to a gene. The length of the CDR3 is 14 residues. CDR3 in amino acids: CASSGTGARNEQFF. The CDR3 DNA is TGTGCCAGTTCCGGGACAGGGGCGAGGAATGAGCAGTTCTTC.

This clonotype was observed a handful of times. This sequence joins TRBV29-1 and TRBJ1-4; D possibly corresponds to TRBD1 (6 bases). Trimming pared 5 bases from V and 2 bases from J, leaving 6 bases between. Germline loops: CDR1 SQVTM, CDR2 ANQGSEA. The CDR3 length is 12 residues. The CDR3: CSVQGTNEKLFF. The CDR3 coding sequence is TGCAGCGTTCAGGGGACTAATGAAAAACTGTTTTTT.

The CDR3: CAISESKGAGANVLTF. The CDR3 nucleotides read TGTGCCATCAGTGAGTCGAAGGGGGCTGGGGCCAACGTCCTGACTTTC. V is TRBV10-3 and J is TRBJ2-6, with a possible D match to TRBD1 (6 bases). V was cut by 0 bases and J by 2 bases, with 8 bases left in between. Germline CDR1 reads ENHRY; CDR2 reads SYGVKD. CDR3 size: 16 residues.

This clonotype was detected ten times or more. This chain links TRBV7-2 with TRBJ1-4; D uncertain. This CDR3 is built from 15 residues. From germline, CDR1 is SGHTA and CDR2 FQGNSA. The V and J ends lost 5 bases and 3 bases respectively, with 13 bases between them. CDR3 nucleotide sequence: TGTGCCAGCAGCCCGGAGGCAGATCCTAATGAAAAACTGTTTTTT. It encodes CASSPEADPNEKLFF.

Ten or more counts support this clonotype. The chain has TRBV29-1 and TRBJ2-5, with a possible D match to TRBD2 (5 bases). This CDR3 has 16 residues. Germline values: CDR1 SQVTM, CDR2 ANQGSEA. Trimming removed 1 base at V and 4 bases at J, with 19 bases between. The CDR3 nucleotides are TGCAGCGTTGAAGGCTCCCTTGCGGGTCTGAGAGAGACCCAGTACTTC. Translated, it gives CSVEGSLAGLRETQYF.

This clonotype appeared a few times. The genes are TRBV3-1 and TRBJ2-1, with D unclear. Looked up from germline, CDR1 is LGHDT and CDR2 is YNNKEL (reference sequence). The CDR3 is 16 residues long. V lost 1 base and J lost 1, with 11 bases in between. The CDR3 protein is CASSQGILRSYNEQFF. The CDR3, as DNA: TGTGCCAGCAGCCAAGGGATCTTGCGGTCCTACAATGAGCAGTTCTTC.

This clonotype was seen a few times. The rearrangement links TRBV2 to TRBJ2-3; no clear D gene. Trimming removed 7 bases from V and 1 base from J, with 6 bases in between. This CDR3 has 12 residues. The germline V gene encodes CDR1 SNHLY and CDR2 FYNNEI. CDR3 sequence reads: CASKDGTDTQYF. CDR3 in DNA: TGTGCCAGCAAGGACGGCACAGATACGCAGTATTTT.

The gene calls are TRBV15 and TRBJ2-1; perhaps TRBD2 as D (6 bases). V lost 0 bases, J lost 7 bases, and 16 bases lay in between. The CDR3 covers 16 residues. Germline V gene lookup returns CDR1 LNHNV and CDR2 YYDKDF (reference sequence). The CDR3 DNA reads TGTGCCACCAGCAGAGATCTGGGACTCCGTCTTAATGAGCAGTTCTTC. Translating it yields CATSRDLGLRLNEQFF.

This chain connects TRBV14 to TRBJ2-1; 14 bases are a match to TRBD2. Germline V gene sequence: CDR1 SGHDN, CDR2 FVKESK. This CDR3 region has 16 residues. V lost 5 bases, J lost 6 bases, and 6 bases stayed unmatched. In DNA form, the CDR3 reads TGTGCCAGCAGCTACAGACTAGCGGGAGGGGTCAATGAGCAGTTCTTC. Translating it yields CASSYRLAGGVNEQFF.

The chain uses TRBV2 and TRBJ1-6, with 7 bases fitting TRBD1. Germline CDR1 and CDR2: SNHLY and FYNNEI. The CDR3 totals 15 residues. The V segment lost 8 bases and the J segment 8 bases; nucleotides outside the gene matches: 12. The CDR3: CASRGTDRADSPLHF. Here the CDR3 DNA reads TGTGCCAGCCGGGGAACAGACAGGGCTGATTCACCCCTCCACTTT.

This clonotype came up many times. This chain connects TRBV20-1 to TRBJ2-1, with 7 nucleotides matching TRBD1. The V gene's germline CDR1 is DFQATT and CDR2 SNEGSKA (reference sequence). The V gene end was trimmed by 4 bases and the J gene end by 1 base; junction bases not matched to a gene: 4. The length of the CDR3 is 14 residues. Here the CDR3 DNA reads TGCAGTGCTACGGAGGACAGGTCCTACAATGAGCAGTTCTTC. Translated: CSATEDRSYNEQFF.

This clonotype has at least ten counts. CDR3 in DNA: TGTGCCAGCAGCCAGGGACTAGAGCTTGACACCGGGGAGCTGTTTTTT. Amino acid sequence: CASSQGLELDTGELFF. The rearrangement joins TRBV3-1 to TRBJ2-2, with 8 bases lining up with TRBD2. The length of the CDR3 is 16 residues. Germline V gene lookup returns CDR1 LGHDT and CDR2 YNNKEL (reference sequence). The trim removed 3 bases at V and 3 bases at J, leaving 6 bases unmatched.

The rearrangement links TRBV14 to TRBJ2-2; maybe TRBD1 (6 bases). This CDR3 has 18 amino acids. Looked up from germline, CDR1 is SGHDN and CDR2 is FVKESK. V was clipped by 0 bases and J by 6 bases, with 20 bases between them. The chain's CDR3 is CASSQDRVGADRAGELFF. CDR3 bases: TGTGCCAGCAGCCAAGATCGTGTGGGAGCGGACAGAGCCGGGGAGCTGTTTTTT. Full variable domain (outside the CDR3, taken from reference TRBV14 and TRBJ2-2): EAGVTQFPSHSVIEKGQTVTLRCDPISGHDNLYWYRRVMGKEIKFLLHFVKESKQDESGMPNNRFLAERTGGTYSTLKVQPAELEDSGVYFCASSQDRVGADRAGELFFGEGSRLTVL.

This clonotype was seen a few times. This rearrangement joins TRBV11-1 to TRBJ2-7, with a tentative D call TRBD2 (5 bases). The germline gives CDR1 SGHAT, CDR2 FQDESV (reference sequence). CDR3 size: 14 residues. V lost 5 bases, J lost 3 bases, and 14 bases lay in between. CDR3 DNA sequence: TGTGCCAGCAGCCCGGCGCCGGGGTACTACGAGCAGTACTTC. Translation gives CASSPAPGYYEQYF.

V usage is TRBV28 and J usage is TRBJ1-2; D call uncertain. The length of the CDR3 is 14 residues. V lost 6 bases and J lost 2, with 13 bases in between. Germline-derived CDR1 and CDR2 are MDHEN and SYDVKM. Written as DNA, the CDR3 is TGTGCCAGCAGCCTCCCCGCGAGGAACTATGGCTACACCTTC. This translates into CASSLPARNYGYTF.

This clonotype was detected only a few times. The CDR3 reads CSASKGLTPYGYTF. DNA of the CDR3: TGCAGTGCTAGTAAAGGGCTAACTCCCTATGGCTACACCTTC. V gene TRBV20-1 combines with J gene TRBJ1-2; D is undetermined. Germline V gene sequence: CDR1 DFQATT, CDR2 SNEGSKA (reference sequence). CDR3 size: 14 residues. Trimming took 3 bases from V and 4 from J, leaving 15 bases between them.

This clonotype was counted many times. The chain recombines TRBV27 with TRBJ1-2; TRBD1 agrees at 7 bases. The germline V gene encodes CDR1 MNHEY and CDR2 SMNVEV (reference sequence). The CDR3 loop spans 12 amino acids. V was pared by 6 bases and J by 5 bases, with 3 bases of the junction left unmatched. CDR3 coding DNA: TGTGCCAGCAGCTCGACAGGGTATGGCTACACCTTC. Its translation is CASSSTGYGYTF.

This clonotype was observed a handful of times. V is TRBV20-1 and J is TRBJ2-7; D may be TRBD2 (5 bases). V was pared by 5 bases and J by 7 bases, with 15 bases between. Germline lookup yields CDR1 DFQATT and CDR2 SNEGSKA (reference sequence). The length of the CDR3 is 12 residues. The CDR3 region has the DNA TGCAGTGCTGTGACCCTGGGGAGTGAGCAGTACTTC. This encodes CSAVTLGSEQYF.

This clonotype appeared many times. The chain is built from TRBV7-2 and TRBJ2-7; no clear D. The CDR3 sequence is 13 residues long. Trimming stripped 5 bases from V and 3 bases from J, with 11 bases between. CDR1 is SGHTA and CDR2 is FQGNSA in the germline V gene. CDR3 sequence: CASSPTRLYEQYF. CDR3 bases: TGTGCCAGCAGCCCCACCAGACTCTACGAGCAGTACTTC.

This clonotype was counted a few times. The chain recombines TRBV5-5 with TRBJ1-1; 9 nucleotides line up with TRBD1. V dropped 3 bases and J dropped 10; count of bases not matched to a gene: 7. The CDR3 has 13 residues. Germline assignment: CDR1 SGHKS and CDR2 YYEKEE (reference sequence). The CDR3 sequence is CASSWTGAQGAFF. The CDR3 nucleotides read TGTGCCAGCAGCTGGACAGGGGCGCAGGGAGCTTTCTTT.

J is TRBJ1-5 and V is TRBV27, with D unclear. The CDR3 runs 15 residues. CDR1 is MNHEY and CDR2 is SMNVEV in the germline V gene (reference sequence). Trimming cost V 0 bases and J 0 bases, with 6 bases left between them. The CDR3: CASSLSVLSNQPQHF. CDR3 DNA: TGTGCCAGCAGTTTATCCGTTCTTAGCAATCAGCCCCAGCATTTT.

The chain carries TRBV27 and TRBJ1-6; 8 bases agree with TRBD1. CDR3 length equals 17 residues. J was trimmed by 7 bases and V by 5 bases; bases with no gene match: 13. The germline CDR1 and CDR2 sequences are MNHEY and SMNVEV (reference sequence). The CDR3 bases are TGTGCCAGCAGTATCCTCCCGGACAGGGTGGGCAATTCACCCCTCCACTTT. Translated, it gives CASSILPDRVGNSPLHF.